This T cell receptor beta chain was captured by sequencing in a study of breast tumors, draining lymph nodes, adjacent tissues. Study-wide findings and caveats: Tumor and nontumor repertoires were significantly more similar in luminal-like than in basal-like breast cancer.

From the multiplex PCR reads, TCRdb called clonotypes with MiXCR, one entry per CDR3 protein. The sample records 290,000 or so distinct CDR3 sequences, under 35% being singletons. Axillary draining lymph nodes of breast cancer patients supplied the node samples. The CDR3 has 16 residues. The germline V gene has CDR1 SGHKS and CDR2 YYEKEE (reference sequence). Between the trimmed V and J ends, which lost 5 bases and 6 bases, there was a span of 20 bases. This clonotype occurred many times. Its antigen is still unknown. The sequenced material came from axillary lymph node tissue. This chain uses TRBV5-5 with TRBJ2-2, with D perhaps TRBD1 (5 bases). This TCR came from a female donor with breast cancer. Some clones in this sample may be carry-over from other donors' samples. CDR3 residues: CASRTTGRVGAGELFF. CDR3 DNA: TGTGCCAGCAGAACGACGGGCAGGGTAGGGGCCGGGGAGCTGTTTTTT.